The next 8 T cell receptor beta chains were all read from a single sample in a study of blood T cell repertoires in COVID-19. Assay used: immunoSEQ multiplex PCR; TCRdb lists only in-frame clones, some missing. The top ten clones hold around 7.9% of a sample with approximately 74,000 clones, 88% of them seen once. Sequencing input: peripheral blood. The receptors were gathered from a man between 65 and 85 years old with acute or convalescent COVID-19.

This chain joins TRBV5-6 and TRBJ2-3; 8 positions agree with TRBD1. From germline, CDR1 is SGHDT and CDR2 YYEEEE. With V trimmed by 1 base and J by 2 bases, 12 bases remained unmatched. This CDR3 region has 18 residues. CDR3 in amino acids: CASSLIGQGGGHTDTQYF. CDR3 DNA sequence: TGTGCCAGCAGCTTGATCGGACAGGGAGGAGGACACACAGATACGCAGTATTTT.

The CDR3 DNA follows: TGTGCCACCAGTGATCCGGCCCTTGGAGGGGGCCTAGGTTTAAATGAGCAGTTCTTC. Its protein is CATSDPALGGGLGLNEQFF. This chain links TRBV24-1 with TRBJ2-1; maybe TRBD1 (7 bases). V shed 3 bases and J shed 7 bases, with 27 bases lying between them. The CDR3 covers 19 residues. Germline CDR1 and CDR2: KGHDR and SFDVKD.

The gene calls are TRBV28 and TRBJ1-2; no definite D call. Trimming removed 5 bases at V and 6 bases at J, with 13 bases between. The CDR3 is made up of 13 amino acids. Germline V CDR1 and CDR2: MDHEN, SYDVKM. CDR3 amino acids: CASSHDTWNGYTF. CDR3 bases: TGTGCCAGCAGTCATGACACCTGGAATGGCTACACCTTC.

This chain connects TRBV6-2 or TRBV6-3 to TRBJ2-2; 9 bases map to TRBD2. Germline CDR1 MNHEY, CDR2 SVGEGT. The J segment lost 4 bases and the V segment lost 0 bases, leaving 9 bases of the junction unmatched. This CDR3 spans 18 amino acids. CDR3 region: CASSYSRSSGILTGELFF. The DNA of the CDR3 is TGTGCCAGCAGTTACTCACGATCTAGCGGGATCCTCACCGGGGAGCTGTTTTTT.

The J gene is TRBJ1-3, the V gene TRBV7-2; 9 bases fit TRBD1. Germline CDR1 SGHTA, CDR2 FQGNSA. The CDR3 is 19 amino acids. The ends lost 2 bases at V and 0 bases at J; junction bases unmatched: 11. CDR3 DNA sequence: TGTGCCAGCAGCTTAAAGCCCCCAGGGACAGGGTACTCTGGAAACACCATATATTTT. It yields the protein CASSLKPPGTGYSGNTIYF. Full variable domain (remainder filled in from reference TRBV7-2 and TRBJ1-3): GAGVSQSPSNKVTEKGKDVELRCDPISGHTALYWYRQSLGQGLEFLIYFQGNSAPDKSGLPSDRFSAERTGGSVSTLTIQRTQQEDSAVYLCASSLKPPGTGYSGNTIYFGEGSWLTVV.

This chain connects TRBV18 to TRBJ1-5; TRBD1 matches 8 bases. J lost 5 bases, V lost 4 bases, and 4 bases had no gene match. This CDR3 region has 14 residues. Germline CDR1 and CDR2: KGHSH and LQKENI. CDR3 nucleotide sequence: TGTGCCAGCTCACTGACAGGGGAAGATCAGCCCCAGCATTTT. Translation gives CASSLTGEDQPQHF.

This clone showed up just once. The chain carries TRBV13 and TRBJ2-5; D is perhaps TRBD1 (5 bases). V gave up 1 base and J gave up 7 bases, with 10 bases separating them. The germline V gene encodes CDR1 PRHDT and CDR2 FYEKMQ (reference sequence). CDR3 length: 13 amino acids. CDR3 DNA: TGTGCCAGCAGCTTAGAGCGCCAGGGGACCCAGTACTTC. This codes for CASSLERQGTQYF.

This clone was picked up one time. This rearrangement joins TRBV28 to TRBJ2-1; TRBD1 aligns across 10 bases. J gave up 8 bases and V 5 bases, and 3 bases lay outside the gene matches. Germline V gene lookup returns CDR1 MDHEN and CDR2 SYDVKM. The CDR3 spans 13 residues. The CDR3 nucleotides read TGTGCCAGCAGTCGGGACAGGGGCGATGAGCAGTTCTTC. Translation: CASSRDRGDEQFF. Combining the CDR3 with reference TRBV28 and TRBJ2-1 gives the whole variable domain DVKVTQSSRYLVKRTGEKVFLECVQDMDHENMFWYRQDPGLGLRLIYFSYDVKMKEKGDIPEGYSVSREKKERFSLILESASTNQTSMYLCASSRDRGDEQFFGPGTRLTVL.